This T cell receptor beta chain appears in the sequencing data of a study of T cell repertoires in cytomegalovirus infection. About the research overall: It was the public TCR beta signatures that indicated both CMV infection and matching HLA type.

Notes on the study in general: The study found HLA-C-restricted CMV-specific TCR beta clonotypes dominating the ex vivo response. Cumulative public TCR beta family frequency identified CMV carriers with the relevant HLA.

This CDR3 has 11 residues. Germline lookup yields CDR1 SNHLY and CDR2 FYNNEI. The V end was cut by 7 bases, the J end by 4 bases, with 6 bases between. This clonotype was seen repeatedly, ten times or more. Its antigen is still unknown. TCRdb called the reads again in MiXCR, with one record for every CDR3 protein. This table has around 280,000 distinct CDR3 sequences, around 9.1% appearing once. Sequenced input: PBMCs. J is TRBJ2-3 and V is TRBV2, with unresolved D. The clonotype comes from a human donor in good health (CMV status not recorded). Some clones in this sample may be carry-over from other donors' samples. The CDR3 reads CASISPDTQYF. In DNA form, the CDR3 reads TGTGCCAGCATTAGTCCAGATACGCAGTATTTT. Together with reference TRBV2 and TRBJ2-3, the CDR3 gives the full variable domain: EPEVTQTPSHQVTQMGQEVILRCVPISNHLYFYWYRQILGQKVEFLVSFYNNEISEKSEIFDDQFSVERPDGSNFTLKIRSTKLEDSAMYFCASISPDTQYFGPGTRLTVL.